These 14 T cell receptor beta chains share one sample of origin, sequenced in a study of OX40 agonist ivuxolimab in advanced cancers. The table came from immunoSEQ multiplex PCR; TCRdb's copy has only in-frame clones and leaves some out. The sample records approximately 100,000 clones, less than 95% being singletons. The sequences come from CD4+ or CD8+ T cells sorted from blood, collected in a trial of the OX40 agonist ivuxolimab. Receptors originate from an adult with an advanced solid tumor such as melanoma, head and neck, liver or kidney cancer.

This clone was seen just once. The chain recombines TRBV7-9 with TRBJ2-3; 8 positions agree with TRBD2. V lost 5 bases and J lost 5; bases outside the gene matches: 9. The CDR3 has 15 amino acids. The V gene's germline CDR1 is SEHNR and CDR2 FQNEAQ (reference sequence). The CDR3 sequence: CASSLQAGVGDTQYF. CDR3 bases: TGTGCCAGCAGCCTCCAAGCGGGAGTAGGAGATACGCAGTATTTT.

The chain is built from TRBV5-6 and TRBJ2-3; perhaps D is TRBD1 or TRBD2 (5 bases each). The CDR3 is made up of 14 amino acids. Germline V lookup: CDR1 SGHDT, CDR2 YYEEEE. Trimming took 3 bases from V and 2 from J, leaving 10 bases between them. The CDR3 sequence: CASSSGPYTDTQYF. DNA for the CDR3: TGTGCCAGCAGCTCGGGGCCTTACACAGATACGCAGTATTTT. The whole variable domain, remainder taken from reference TRBV5-6 and TRBJ2-3, is DAGVTQSPTHLIKTRGQQVTLRCSPKSGHDTVSWYQQALGQGPQFIFQYYEEEERQRGNFPDRFSGHQFPNYSSELNVNALLLGDSALYLCASSSGPYTDTQYFGPGTRLTVL.

The chain's CDR3 is CASSKGRGEEQYF. The CDR3 DNA follows: TGCGCCAGCAGCAAAGGACGGGGGGAAGAGCAGTACTTC. The rearrangement uses TRBV5-1 and TRBJ2-7, with 7 positions matching TRBD2. From germline, CDR1 is SGHRS and CDR2 YFSETQ. J gave up 7 bases and V 4 bases, and 8 bases lay outside the gene matches. The CDR3 is made up of 13 amino acids.

The rearrangement links TRBV6-5 to TRBJ2-1, with D perhaps being TRBD1 or TRBD2 (5 bases each). CDR1 and CDR2 (germline): MNHEY, SVGAGI. The CDR3 loop spans 13 amino acids. V was shortened by 5 bases and J by 5 bases, with 10 bases between the two germline ends. CDR3 DNA: TGTGCCAGCAGTCGGGACCAAAACAATGAGCAGTTCTTC. Translation: CASSRDQNNEQFF.

Regarding this clone: Relative to the germline gene, one junction end is altered; a read error may explain this. As DNA, the CDR3 is TGTGCTAGCAGCTTAAAGGGGCTTCCCTACAGGCTTTCTAACTATGGCTACACCTTC. As protein: CASSLKGLPYRLSNYGYTF. This rearrangement joins TRBV7-7 to TRBJ1-2; D may be TRBD1 (5 bases). Germline V gene sequence: CDR1 SSHAT, CDR2 FNYEAQ (reference sequence). The CDR3 length is 19 residues.

This chain joins TRBV9 and TRBJ2-1; no definite D call. This CDR3 contains 11 residues. Trimming cost V 0 bases and J 8 bases, with 3 bases left between them. Germline CDR1 SGDLS, CDR2 YYNGEE. The CDR3 spells CASSVADEQFF. The CDR3 DNA sequence: TGTGCCAGCAGCGTAGCAGATGAGCAGTTCTTC. The full variable domain, its missing parts supplied by reference TRBV9 and TRBJ2-1, is DSGVTQTPKHLITATGQRVTLRCSPRSGDLSVYWYQQSLDQGLQFLIQYYNGEERAKGNILERFSAQQFPDLHSELNLSSLELGDSALYFCASSVADEQFFGPGTRLTVL.

The rearrangement links TRBV2 to TRBJ1-1, with D maybe TRBD1 (6 bases). Trimming stripped 9 bases from V and 5 bases from J, with 22 bases between. This CDR3 has 15 amino acids. Germline CDR1 SNHLY, CDR2 FYNNEI. CDR3 nucleotides: TGTGCCAGTGGGAGGACGAGAGGGGGGGAGACTGAAGCTTTCTTT. This sequence encodes CASGRTRGGETEAFF.

The chain combines TRBV5-1 with TRBJ2-7, with 8 bases identical to TRBD1. Trimming took 7 bases from V and 1 from J; bases not matched to a gene: 4. The CDR3 is made up of 13 amino acids. The germline gives CDR1 SGHRS, CDR2 YFSETQ. CDR3 region: CASGQGASYEQYF. Written as DNA, the CDR3 is TGCGCCAGCGGCCAGGGGGCGTCCTACGAGCAGTACTTC.

The chain joins TRBV19 to TRBJ1-2; TRBD1 might be the D (5 bases). V lost 1 base, J lost 7 bases, and 13 bases lay in between. From germline, CDR1 is LNHDA and CDR2 SQIVND (reference sequence). This CDR3 is 14 amino acids long. For the CDR3, the DNA is TGTGCCAGTAGTATAGGGGGACTGCCCCTTGGCTACACCTTC. It specifies CASSIGGLPLGYTF.

The gene calls are TRBV9 and TRBJ2-1; no clear D gene. This CDR3 region has 15 residues. CDR1 is SGDLS, CDR2 YYNGEE, per germline. V was trimmed by 4 bases and J by 0 bases, leaving 11 bases between them. This CDR3 is CASSPRPSSYNEQFF. The CDR3 DNA sequence: TGTGCCAGCAGCCCAAGACCGAGCTCCTACAATGAGCAGTTCTTC.

The chain couples TRBV7-8 to TRBJ2-7; D unclear. The CDR3 has 15 residues. The germline V gene has CDR1 SGHVS and CDR2 FQNEAQ. V dropped 1 base and J dropped 5 bases, with 15 bases sitting between them. CDR3 loop: CASSLVRIRPHEQYF. The CDR3 coding sequence is TGTGCCAGCAGCTTAGTACGTATTAGGCCCCACGAGCAGTACTTC. The whole variable domain, remainder taken from reference TRBV7-8 and TRBJ2-7, is GAGVSQSPRYKVAKRGQDVALRCDPISGHVSLFWYQQALGQGPEFLTYFQNEAQLDKSGLPSDRFFAERPEGSVSTLKIQRTQQEDSAVYLCASSLVRIRPHEQYFGPGTRLTVT.

This sequence joins TRBV30 and TRBJ2-1; D is ambiguous. The length of the CDR3 is 14 residues. Trimming pared 0 bases from V and 3 bases from J, leaving 9 bases between. Germline CDR1 reads GTSNPN; CDR2 reads SVGIG (reference sequence). CDR3 in DNA: TGTGCCTGGAGTGTACGTCTCCACTACAATGAGCAGTTCTTC. It encodes CAWSVRLHYNEQFF.

The rearrangement uses TRBV14 and TRBJ2-7; a possible D gene is TRBD2 (5 bases). Germline V CDR1 and CDR2: SGHDN, FVKESK. The V and J ends lost 2 bases and 2 bases respectively, with 16 bases between them. CDR3 length equals 16 residues. CDR3 amino acids: CASSQSLGGPTYEQYF. The CDR3 region has the DNA TGTGCCAGCAGCCAAAGTCTTGGCGGGCCGACCTACGAGCAGTACTTC.

The chain uses TRBV11-1 and TRBJ2-3; the D call may be TRBD1 or TRBD2 (5 bases each). CDR1 is SGHAT and CDR2 is FQDESV in the germline V gene (reference sequence). Trimming stripped 5 bases from V and 10 bases from J, with 25 bases between. CDR3 size: 16 residues. Here the CDR3 reads CASSPARDGKNKAQYF. The CDR3 DNA sequence: TGTGCCAGCAGCCCCGCCCGGGACGGCAAAAACAAGGCGCAGTATTTT. Filled out from reference TRBV11-1 and TRBJ2-3, the complete variable domain reads EAEVAQSPRYKITEKSQAVAFWCDPISGHATLYWYRQILGQGPELLVQFQDESVVDDSQLPKDRFSAERLKGVDSTLKIQPAELGDSAMYLCASSPARDGKNKAQYFGPGTRLTVL.